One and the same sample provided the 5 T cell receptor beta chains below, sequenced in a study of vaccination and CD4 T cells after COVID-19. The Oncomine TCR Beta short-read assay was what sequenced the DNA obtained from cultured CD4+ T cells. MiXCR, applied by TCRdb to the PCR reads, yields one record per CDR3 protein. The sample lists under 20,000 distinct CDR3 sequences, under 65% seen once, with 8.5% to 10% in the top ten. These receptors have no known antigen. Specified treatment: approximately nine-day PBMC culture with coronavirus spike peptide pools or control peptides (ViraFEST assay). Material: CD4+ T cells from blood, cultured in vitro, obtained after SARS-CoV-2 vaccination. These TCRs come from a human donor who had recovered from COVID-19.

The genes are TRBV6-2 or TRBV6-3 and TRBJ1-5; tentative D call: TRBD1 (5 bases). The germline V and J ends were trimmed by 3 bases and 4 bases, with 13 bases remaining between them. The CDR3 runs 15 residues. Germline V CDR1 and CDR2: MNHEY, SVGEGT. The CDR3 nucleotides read TGTGCCAGCAGTTATGGGCAGGGAGGGAATCAGCCCCAGCATTTT. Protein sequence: CASSYGQGGNQPQHF.

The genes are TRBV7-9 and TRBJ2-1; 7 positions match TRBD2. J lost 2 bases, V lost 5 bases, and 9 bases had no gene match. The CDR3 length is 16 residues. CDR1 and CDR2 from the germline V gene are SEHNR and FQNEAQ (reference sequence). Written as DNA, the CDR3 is TGTGCCAGCAGCCCGGCCGGGGGGACCCCCTACAATGAGCAGTTCTTC. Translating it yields CASSPAGGTPYNEQFF.

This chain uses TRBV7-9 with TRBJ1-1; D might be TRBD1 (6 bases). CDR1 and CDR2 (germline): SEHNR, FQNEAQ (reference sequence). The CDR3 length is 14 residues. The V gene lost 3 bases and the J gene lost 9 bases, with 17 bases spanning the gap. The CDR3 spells CASSLSRQAPQAFF. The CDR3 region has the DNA TGTGCCAGCAGCTTGAGTCGACAGGCCCCCCAAGCTTTCTTT.

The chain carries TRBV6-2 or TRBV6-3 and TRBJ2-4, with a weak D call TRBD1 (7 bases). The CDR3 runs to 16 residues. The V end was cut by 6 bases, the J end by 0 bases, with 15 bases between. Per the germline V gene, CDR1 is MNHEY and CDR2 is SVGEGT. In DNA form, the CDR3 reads TGTGCCAGCAGACAAGGGGGGACAGTAGCCAAAAACATTCAGTACTTC. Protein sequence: CASRQGGTVAKNIQYF.

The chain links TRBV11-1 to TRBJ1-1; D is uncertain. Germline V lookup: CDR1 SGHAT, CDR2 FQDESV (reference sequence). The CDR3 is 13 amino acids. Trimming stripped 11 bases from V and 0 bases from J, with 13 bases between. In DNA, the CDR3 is TGTGCCGGTTTGAGGGCGCTGAACACTGAAGCTTTCTTT. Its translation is CAGLRALNTEAFF. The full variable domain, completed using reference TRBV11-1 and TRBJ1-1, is EAEVAQSPRYKITEKSQAVAFWCDPISGHATLYWYRQILGQGPELLVQFQDESVVDDSQLPKDRFSAERLKGVDSTLKIQPAELGDSAMYLCAGLRALNTEAFFGQGTRLTVV.